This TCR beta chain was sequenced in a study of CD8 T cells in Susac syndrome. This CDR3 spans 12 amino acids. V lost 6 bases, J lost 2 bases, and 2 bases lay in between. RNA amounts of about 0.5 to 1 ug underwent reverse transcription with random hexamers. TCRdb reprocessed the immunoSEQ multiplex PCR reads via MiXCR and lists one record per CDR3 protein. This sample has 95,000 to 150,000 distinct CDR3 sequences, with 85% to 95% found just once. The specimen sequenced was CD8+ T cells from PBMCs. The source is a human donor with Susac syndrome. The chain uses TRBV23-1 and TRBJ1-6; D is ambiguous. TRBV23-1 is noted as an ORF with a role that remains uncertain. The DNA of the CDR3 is TGCGCCAGCAGGGCCTATAATTCACCCCTCCACTTT. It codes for CASRAYNSPLHF.